This T cell receptor (beta chain) was identified in a study of cytomegalovirus exposure and HLA in healthy donors. Only in-frame clones appear in the TCRdb table, and some are missing; sequencing was by immunoSEQ multiplex PCR. The sample yields roughly 80,000 clones, more than 85% seen once. The CDR3 spans 12 residues. V was trimmed by 4 bases and J by 7 bases, leaving 7 bases between them. Per the germline V gene, CDR1 is MNHNS and CDR2 is SASEGT. The sequence was obtained from a man younger than 35 in good health and CMV-seronegative. What was sequenced was PBMCs. The V gene is TRBV6-1, the J gene TRBJ1-4; D remains unclear. The CDR3 loop is CASSGGSEKLFF. In DNA, the CDR3 is TGTGCCAGCAGTGGAGGGAGTGAAAAACTGTTTTTT.